This T cell receptor beta chain came from a study of human T cells and chemical hapten exposure. Study details: Each week of the approximately 26-week study, patients had diphenylcyclopropenone applied to the scalp.

TCRdb ran MiXCR on the RACE reads and lists one entry per CDR3 protein. The data hold roughly 180,000 distinct CDR3 sequences, with 20% to 25% observed a single time. After removal of 4 bases from V and 7 bases from J, the junction contained 4 bases not matched to a gene. The germline V gene encodes CDR1 SQVTM and CDR2 ANQGSEA. The CDR3 totals 12 residues. Time point described: patch test 1, 2 weeks after DPC sensitization. This sample's treatment: therapeutic diphenylcyclopropenone sensitization with weekly scalp DPC. Before extraction, the whole blood was not fractionated, and total RNA was taken from it.

V gene TRBV29-1 combines with J gene TRBJ2-1, with 7 bases lining up with TRBD2. The clonotype comes from a woman aged 50 to 65 with alopecia areata. Some clones in this sample may be carry-over from other donors' samples. The specimen comprised whole blood, sampled in connection with sensitization to the hapten diphenylcyclopropenone (DPC). CDR3 in amino acids: CSVGGSGNEQFF. CDR3 DNA: TGCAGCGTTGGCGGTAGCGGGAATGAGCAGTTCTTC.